These T cell receptor beta chains were read from a single sample in a study of blood T cell repertoires in COVID-19. Sequencing used immunoSEQ multiplex PCR; TCRdb keeps in-frame clones, though not all of them. The sample yields 200,000 to 250,000 clones, about 83% seen once. The source material was peripheral blood. The receptors originated from a man aged 25-45 years who had recovered from COVID-19. Both conserved end residues are part of each CDR3. Each record gives: D gene, J gene, CDR3 length, V gene, CDR3 protein. The D gene is left open where the match is weak.

NA | TRBJ1-2 | 14 | TRBV9 | CASSPSTEGYGYTF
NA | TRBJ2-5 | 16 | TRBV10-2 | CASSESDVTGEETQYF
NA | TRBJ1-5 | 13 | TRBV12-3/TRBV12-4 | CASSFRSNQPQHF
NA | TRBJ1-2 | 14 | TRBV5-1 | CASSYEGTGYGYTF
TRBD2 | TRBJ2-5 | 15 | TRBV5-4 | CASSLGPSGGETQYF
NA | TRBJ1-2 | 15 | TRBV18 | CASSPQGRARNGYTF
NA | TRBJ2-2 | 18 | TRBV19 | CASSTDGGRGPYTGELFF
NA | TRBJ1-1 | 13 | TRBV12-3/TRBV12-4 | CASSLGVVGQAFF
TRBD1 | TRBJ1-2 | 14 | TRBV18 | CASSPPGQGDGYTF
NA | TRBJ1-4 | 16 | TRBV29-1 | CSVVSGVDSTNEKLFF
NA | TRBJ2-1 | 15 | TRBV6-2/TRBV6-3 | CASSSLQGTYNEQFF
NA | TRBJ2-7 | 14 | TRBV4-1 | CASSQVAVSYEQYF
NA | TRBJ1-5 | 15 | TRBV11-2 | CASSESQGNYQPQHF
TRBD2 | TRBJ2-2 | 16 | TRBV6-1 | CASSGGLAGGTGELFF
NA | TRBJ1-2 | 16 | TRBV11-2 | CASSLDGGAPIWGYTF
TRBD1 | TRBJ2-2 | 13 | TRBV12-3/TRBV12-4 | CASSPTGPLGLFF
NA | TRBJ2-5 | 14 | TRBV7-9 | CASSLGFEVETQYF
NA | TRBJ2-2 | 14 | TRBV13 | CASSWAGNTGELFF
TRBD1 | TRBJ1-4 | 16 | TRBV28 | CASSFSGQGVNEKLFF
NA | TRBJ2-5 | 15 | TRBV5-1 | CASRPYSGPGKTQYF
NA | TRBJ1-5 | 17 | TRBV12-5 | CASGSPPRSGKHQPQHF
NA | TRBJ1-2 | 13 | TRBV6-1 | CASSEQQGGGYTF
NA | TRBJ2-5 | 14 | TRBV7-2 | CASSRDNGRETQYF
NA | TRBJ1-1 | 15 | TRBV19 | CASSTILQVGTEAFF
NA | TRBJ1-6 | 13 | TRBV5-6 | CASSLTDNSPLHF
NA | TRBJ1-4 | 15 | TRBV3-1/TRBV3-2 | CASSQGMPYLEKLFF
NA | TRBJ1-1 | 14 | TRBV5-1 | CASSLAGMNTEAFF
NA | TRBJ1-1 | 12 | TRBV28 | CASSRQRLEAFF
TRBD1 | TRBJ1-5 | 16 | TRBV19 | CASSIGAGGFNQPQHF
NA | TRBJ1-6 | 15 | TRBV2 | CASSEGTGLRSPLHF
TRBD1 | TRBJ1-2 | 15 | TRBV4-1 | CASSQGDRRVYGYTF
TRBD1 | TRBJ1-2 | 14 | TRBV27 | CASSTATGVRGYTF
TRBD1 | TRBJ1-2 | 13 | TRBV6-5 | CASLYRGSAGYTF